The entry below gives a single T cell receptor beta chain sequence along with its context. These data come from a study of cytomegalovirus exposure and HLA in healthy donors. V was pared by 2 bases and J by 5 bases, with 9 bases between. This CDR3 has 13 residues. The V gene's germline CDR1 is MGHRA and CDR2 YSYEKL. The PCR ran on 60 Vbeta and 13 Jbeta primers. Method: immunoSEQ multiplex PCR; TCRdb's copy keeps in-frame clones and lacks some. This sample has roughly 220,000 clones, with approximately 78% found just once. The sequence was obtained from a woman aged 40 to 49 in good health and CMV-seronegative. This chain uses TRBV4-1 with TRBJ2-5; no clear D gene. The sample was PBMCs. This CDR3 reads CASSQLVSETQYF. DNA of the CDR3: TGCGCCAGCAGCCAACTAGTGTCGGAGACCCAGTACTTC.